Sequencing of this T cell receptor beta chain was carried out in a study of shared T cell receptors in the human thymus. CDR1 and CDR2 (germline): SQVTM, ANQGSEA. The CDR3 has 16 amino acids. Trimming removed 3 bases at V and 2 bases at J, with 19 bases between. Libraries were prepared by immunoSEQ multiplex PCR; TCRdb keeps only in-frame clonotypes and omits some of them. The profile shows approximately 490,000 clones, 75% to 80% of them singletons. This sample was shared with a second study, whose subject was human thymus T cells. From that study: The sample donors, healthy Finnish infants, were having corrective surgery for congenital heart defects. Resections removed during corrective heart surgery provided the thymus tissue used. Among thymic and blood repertoires, usage of V and J genes appeared biased. Unrelated people showed highly overlapping thymic repertoires, related research reported.

Sequenced material: thymocytes. This TCR was recovered from a boy younger than two with a congenital heart defect. The V call is TRBV29-1, the J call TRBJ1-2; perhaps TRBD1 as D (6 bases). CDR3 bases: TGCAGCGTTGATGGGGATGAGGACAGTCGGAACTATGGCTACACCTTC. This encodes CSVDGDEDSRNYGYTF.